The TCR beta chain described here comes from a study of blood T cells in healthy people across ages. The second PCR ran roughly 6 to 11 cycles with a sample-barcoded 5' primer and J-beta primers. Each cDNA was tagged by a template-switch adaptor containing 12 random nucleotides. A single record per CDR3 protein comes from TCRdb applying MiXCR to the 5' RACE reads. The sample lists about 800,000 distinct CDR3 sequences, more than 35% occurring once. Germline CDR1 reads SGHTA; CDR2 reads FQGNSA. The CDR3 spans 17 residues. V lost 5 bases and J lost 6; bases outside the gene matches: 10. This clonotype was seen a few times. Antigen specificity is unknown. General observations from the study: Estimated diversity, derived from one million T cells, was regarded as an underestimate.

Each donor supplied around 9.9 milliliters of peripheral blood. Total RNA extraction produced at least 5 micrograms (per sample) for the study. This chain links TRBV7-2 with TRBJ2-1; 13 bases align to TRBD2. This TCR derives from an elderly man in good health. Source material: blood. The CDR3 here is CASSARLAGGMGNEQFF. CDR3 coding DNA: TGTGCCAGCAGCGCCCGACTAGCGGGAGGTATGGGCAATGAGCAGTTCTTC.